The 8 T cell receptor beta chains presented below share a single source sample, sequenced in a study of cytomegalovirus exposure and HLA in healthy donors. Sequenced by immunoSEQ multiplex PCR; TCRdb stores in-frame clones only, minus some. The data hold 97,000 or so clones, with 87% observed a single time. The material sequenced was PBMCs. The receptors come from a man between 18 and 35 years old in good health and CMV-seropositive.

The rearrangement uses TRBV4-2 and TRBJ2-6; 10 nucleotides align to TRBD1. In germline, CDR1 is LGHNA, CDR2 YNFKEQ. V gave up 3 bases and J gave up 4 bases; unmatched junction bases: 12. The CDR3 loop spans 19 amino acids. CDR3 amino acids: CASSHEPGQGTSGANVLTF. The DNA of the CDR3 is TGTGCCAGCAGCCATGAACCGGGACAGGGGACGTCCGGGGCCAACGTCCTGACTTTC.

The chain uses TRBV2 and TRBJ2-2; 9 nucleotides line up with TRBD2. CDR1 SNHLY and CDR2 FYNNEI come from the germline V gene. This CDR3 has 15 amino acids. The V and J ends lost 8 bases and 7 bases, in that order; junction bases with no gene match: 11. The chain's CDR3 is CASYQLAGLNGELFF. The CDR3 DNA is TGTGCCAGCTACCAGCTAGCGGGACTTAACGGGGAGCTGTTTTTT. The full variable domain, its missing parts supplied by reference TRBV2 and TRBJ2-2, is EPEVTQTPSHQVTQMGQEVILRCVPISNHLYFYWYRQILGQKVEFLVSFYNNEISEKSEIFDDQFSVERPDGSNFTLKIRSTKLEDSAMYFCASYQLAGLNGELFFGEGSRLTVL.

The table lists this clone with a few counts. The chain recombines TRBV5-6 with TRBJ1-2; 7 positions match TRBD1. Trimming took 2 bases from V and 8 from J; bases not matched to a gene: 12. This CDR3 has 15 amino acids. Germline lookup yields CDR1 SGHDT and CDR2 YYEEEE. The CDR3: CASSFSETGHLGYTF. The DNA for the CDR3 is TGTGCCAGCAGCTTCAGCGAGACAGGGCATCTCGGCTACACCTTC. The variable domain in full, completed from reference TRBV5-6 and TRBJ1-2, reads DAGVTQSPTHLIKTRGQQVTLRCSPKSGHDTVSWYQQALGQGPQFIFQYYEEEERQRGNFPDRFSGHQFPNYSSELNVNALLLGDSALYLCASSFSETGHLGYTFGSGTRLTVV.

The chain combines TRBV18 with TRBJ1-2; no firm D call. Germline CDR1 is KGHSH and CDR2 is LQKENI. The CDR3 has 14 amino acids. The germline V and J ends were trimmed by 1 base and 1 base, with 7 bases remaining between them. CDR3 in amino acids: CASSPQELNYGYTF. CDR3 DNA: TGTGCCAGCTCACCACAAGAACTTAACTATGGCTACACCTTC.

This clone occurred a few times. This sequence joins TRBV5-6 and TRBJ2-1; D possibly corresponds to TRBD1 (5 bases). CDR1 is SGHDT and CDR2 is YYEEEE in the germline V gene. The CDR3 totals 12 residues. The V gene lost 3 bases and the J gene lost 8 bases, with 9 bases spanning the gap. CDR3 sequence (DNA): TGTGCCAGCAGCTCCCACAGGTATGAGCAGTTCTTC. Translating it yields CASSSHRYEQFF.

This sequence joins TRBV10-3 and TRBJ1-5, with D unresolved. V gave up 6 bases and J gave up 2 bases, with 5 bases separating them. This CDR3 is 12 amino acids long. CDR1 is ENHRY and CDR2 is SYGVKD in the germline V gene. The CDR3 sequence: CAIRTGNQPQHF. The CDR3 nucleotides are TGTGCCATCAGAACAGGCAATCAGCCCCAGCATTTT.

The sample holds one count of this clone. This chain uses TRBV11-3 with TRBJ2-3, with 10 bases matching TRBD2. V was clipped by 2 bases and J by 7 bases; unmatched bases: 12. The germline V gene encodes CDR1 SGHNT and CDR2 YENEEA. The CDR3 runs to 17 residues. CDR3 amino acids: CASSLTVERGGMNTQYF. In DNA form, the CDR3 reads TGTGCCAGCAGCTTAACTGTCGAGCGGGGGGGCATGAATACGCAGTATTTT.

The CDR3 loop is CASSEAGAAGANVLTF. CDR3 DNA sequence: TGTGCCAGCAGTGAAGCTGGTGCAGCTGGGGCCAACGTCCTGACTTTC. The gene calls are TRBV6-1 and TRBJ2-6; no definite D call. Trimming stripped 0 bases from V and 2 bases from J, with 8 bases between. The CDR3 contains 16 residues. CDR1 and CDR2 (germline): MNHNS, SASEGT.